This T cell receptor (beta chain) was captured by sequencing in a study of stem cell transplantation in POMP-related autoinflammatory disease. Study conclusions and caveats: A trend toward lower repertoire diversity and greater clonality appeared in every analyzed T-cell subset of PRAID patients.

Prominent immunodeficiency with autoinflammation defined PRAID. In the case of this clone: What it binds is unknown.

There are 15 residues in the CDR3. V lost 3 bases and J 0 bases, leaving 11 bases between the germline ends. Per the germline V gene, CDR1 is SGDLS and CDR2 is YYNGEE. TCRdb's table, derived via immunoSEQ multiplex PCR, lists solely in-frame clones and lacks some. The sample holds 25,000 to 40,000 clones, 88% seen once. This clonotype was obtained from a human donor with POMP-related autoinflammation and immune dysregulation (PRAID). The rearrangement joins TRBV9 to TRBJ2-3, with TRBD2 as a possible D gene (5 bases). Source: CD4+ T cells from PBMCs, taken before stem cell transplantation. CDR3 nucleotide sequence: TGTGCCAGCAGCGACCGAGGGTCTAGCACAGATACGCAGTATTTT. Translating it yields CASSDRGSSTDTQYF.